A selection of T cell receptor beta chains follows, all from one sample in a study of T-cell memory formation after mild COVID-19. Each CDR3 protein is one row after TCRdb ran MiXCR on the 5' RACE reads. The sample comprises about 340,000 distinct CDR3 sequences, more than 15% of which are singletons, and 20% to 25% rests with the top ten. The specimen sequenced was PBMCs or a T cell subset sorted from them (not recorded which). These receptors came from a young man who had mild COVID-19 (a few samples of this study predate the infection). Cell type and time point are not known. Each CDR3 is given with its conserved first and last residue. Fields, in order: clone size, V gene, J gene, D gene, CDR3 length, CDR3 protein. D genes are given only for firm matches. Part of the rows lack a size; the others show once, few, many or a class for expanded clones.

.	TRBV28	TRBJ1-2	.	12	CASNGGYDGYTF
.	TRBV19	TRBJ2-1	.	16	CASNLDGPGSYNEQFF
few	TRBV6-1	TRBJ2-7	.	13	CASRYEGLDEQYF
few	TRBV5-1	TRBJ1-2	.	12	CASRQEPYGYTF
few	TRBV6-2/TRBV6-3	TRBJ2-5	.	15	CASSYTPLVGETQYF
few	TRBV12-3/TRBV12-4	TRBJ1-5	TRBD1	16	CASSLTTGVGFQPQHF
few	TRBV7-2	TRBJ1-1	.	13	CASSFLTGFEAFF
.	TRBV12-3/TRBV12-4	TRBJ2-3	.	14	CASSKQGYVGTQYF
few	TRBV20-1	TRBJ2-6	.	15	CSAAFGGAGANVLTF
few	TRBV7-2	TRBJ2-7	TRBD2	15	CASSYLRGSGSEQYF
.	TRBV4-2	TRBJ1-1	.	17	CASSQPEKGRGNTEAFF
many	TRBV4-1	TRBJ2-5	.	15	CASSQATGYQETQYF
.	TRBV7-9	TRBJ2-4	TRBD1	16	CASSLSRGQGQNIQYF
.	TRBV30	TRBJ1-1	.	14	CACVTGIMNTEAFF
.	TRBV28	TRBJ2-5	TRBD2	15	CASSPNSGNQETQYF
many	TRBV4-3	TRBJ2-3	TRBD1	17	CASSLHRQGTTTDTQYF
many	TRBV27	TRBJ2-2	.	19	CASVVGGSGGKRRTGELFF
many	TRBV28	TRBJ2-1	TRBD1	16	CASSHRGWRLDNEQFF
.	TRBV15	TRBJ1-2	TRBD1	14	CATSRPGQPYGYTF
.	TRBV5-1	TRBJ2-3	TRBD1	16	CASSLATGIKRDTQYF
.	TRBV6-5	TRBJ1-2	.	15	CASRSRRTANYGYTF
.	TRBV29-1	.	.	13	CSVATPVSYEQYF
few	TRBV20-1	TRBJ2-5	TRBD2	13	CSARDPSGRTQYF
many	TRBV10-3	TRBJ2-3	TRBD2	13	CAIGTSGSDTQYF
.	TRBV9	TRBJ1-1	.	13	CASSEGSNTEAFF
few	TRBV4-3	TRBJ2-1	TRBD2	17	CASSRMPLAGNYNEQFF
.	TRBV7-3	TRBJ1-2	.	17	CASSPWGDSSLETGYTF